This T cell receptor (beta chain) was profiled in a study of cytomegalovirus exposure and HLA in healthy donors. About the study: The study placed roughly four fifths of its approximately 400 genotyped donors in the Caucasian-associated ancestry cluster. General study findings and limits: Donors were assumed by presence/absence analyses to have roughly uniform sequencing depth. In terms of immune exposure information, only CMV serostatus was available. The authors listed roughly 150 TCR beta chains as cytomegalovirus-associated.

Primers included in the PCR were 60 Vbeta and 13 Jbeta primers. The repertoire was sequenced with immunoSEQ multiplex PCR; TCRdb's copy has only in-frame clones and lacks some. The sample records about 110,000 clones, around 80% being singletons. In germline, CDR1 is LNHNV, CDR2 YYDKDF (reference sequence). With 0 bases clipped from V and 6 bases from J, the junction kept 14 bases outside the gene matches. This CDR3 is built from 18 residues. A remark on this clone: Its target is not known.

This TCR derives from a woman aged 50 to 60 in good health and CMV-seropositive. The sample consisted of PBMCs. The chain employs TRBV15 and TRBJ2-5; 9 bases map to TRBD2. In nucleotides, the CDR3 is TGTGCCACCAGCAGAGATGCCAATGGGGCGGGGGGGCAACAGACCCAGTACTTC. Its translation is CATSRDANGAGGQQTQYF.